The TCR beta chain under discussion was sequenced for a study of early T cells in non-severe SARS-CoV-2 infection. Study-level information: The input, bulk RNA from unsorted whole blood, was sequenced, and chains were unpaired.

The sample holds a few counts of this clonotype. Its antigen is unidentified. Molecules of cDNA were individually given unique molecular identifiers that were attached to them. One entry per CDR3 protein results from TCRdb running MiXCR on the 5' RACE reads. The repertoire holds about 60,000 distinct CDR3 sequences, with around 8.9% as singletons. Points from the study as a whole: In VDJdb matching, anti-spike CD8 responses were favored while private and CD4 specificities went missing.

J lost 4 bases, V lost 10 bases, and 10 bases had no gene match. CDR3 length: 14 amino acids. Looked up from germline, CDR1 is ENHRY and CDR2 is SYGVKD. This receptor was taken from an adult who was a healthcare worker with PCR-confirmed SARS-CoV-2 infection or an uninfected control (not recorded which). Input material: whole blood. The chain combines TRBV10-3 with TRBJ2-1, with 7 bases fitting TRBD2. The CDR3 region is CATLPTSVYNEQFF. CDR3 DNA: TGTGCCACCTTACCAACTAGCGTATACAATGAGCAGTTCTTC.